A selection of T cell receptor beta chains follows, all from one sample in a study of T cells in Graves' hyperthyroidism and ophthalmopathy. TCRdb ran MiXCR on the multiplex PCR reads and lists one entry per CDR3 protein. Counted here are more than 500,000 distinct CDR3 sequences, 14% to 15% occurring once; the ten biggest clones make up roughly 4.5%. The material sequenced was blood. The receptors derive from a woman between 40 and 55 years old with Graves' ophthalmopathy. The CDR3 runs from the conserved cysteine through the conserved F or W. Fields, in order: clone size, D gene, V gene, J gene, CDR3 DNA, CDR3 protein. D genes are given only for firm matches. Clone size appears in some rows only: once, few, many, or a class for an expanded clone.

many,TRBD1,TRBV12-3/TRBV12-4,TRBJ2-7,TGTGCCAGCAGGATATCCGGGACAGGGTCCCACGAGCAGTACTTC,CASRISGTGSHEQYF
many,.,TRBV12-3/TRBV12-4,TRBJ1-6,TGTGCCAGCAGCCGCCGGACGCCGAATAATTCACCCCTCCACTTT,CASSRRTPNNSPLHF
few,.,TRBV5-5,TRBJ1-6,TGTGCCAGCAGTTCGATGGTGGATTCACCCCTCCACTTT,CASSSMVDSPLHF
many,TRBD2,TRBV27,TRBJ2-7,TGTGCCAGCAGTCCTCGCGGGAGGGCCTTCGAGCAGTACTTC,CASSPRGRAFEQYF
many,.,TRBV6-5,TRBJ2-7,TGTGCCAGCAGTTACTCGGTCGACAGCTACGAGCAGTACTTC,CASSYSVDSYEQYF
many,.,TRBV7-2,TRBJ2-2,TGTGCCAGCGGCTTCCCCGGGCTCCTCTCCGGGGAGCTGTTTTTT,CASGFPGLLSGELFF
many,.,TRBV12-3/TRBV12-4,TRBJ2-7,TGTGCCAGCAGGGACCGTAGCGACTCCTACGAGCAGTACTTC,CASRDRSDSYEQYF
.,TRBD1,TRBV6-5,TRBJ1-2,TGTGCCAGCAGTTTAGACCCACAGGGGCGAGGCTACACCTTC,CASSLDPQGRGYTF
many,.,TRBV30,TRBJ1-1,TGTGCCTGGAGTTTGCAGGGGAGTGAAGCTTTCTTT,CAWSLQGSEAFF
many,.,TRBV7-2,TRBJ2-5,TGTGCCAGCAGCTTAAGGGGCGGAGAGACCCAGTACTTC,CASSLRGGETQYF
many,.,TRBV12-3/TRBV12-4,TRBJ2-3,TGTGCCAGCACCCATATCAGGGATACGCAGTATTTT,CASTHIRDTQYF
many,TRBD2,TRBV7-2,TRBJ2-5,TGTGCCAGCAGCCCAGGACTAGCGGGAAGTAGGGAGACCCAGTACTTC,CASSPGLAGSRETQYF
many,TRBD2,TRBV6-1,TRBJ2-5,TGTGCCAGCAGTGAATTTAGCGGGAGCGCAGAGACCCAGTACTTC,CASSEFSGSAETQYF
few,.,TRBV28,TRBJ2-4,TGTGCCAGCACCCTAGCCTCCAGCGTCAAAAACATTCAGTACTTC,CASTLASSVKNIQYF
many,.,TRBV10-3,TRBJ2-7,TGTGCCATCAGTGAGTGGGTCAGATCCTACGAGCAGTACTTC,CAISEWVRSYEQYF
many,TRBD1,TRBV11-2,TRBJ1-1,TGTGCCAGCAGACGTACAGGGGATCTCACTGAAGCTTTCTTT,CASRRTGDLTEAFF
many,.,TRBV6-5,TRBJ2-7,TGTGCCAGCAGTTTGGTTATAGACTACGAGCAGTACTTC,CASSLVIDYEQYF
many,.,TRBV27,TRBJ1-1,TGTGCCAGCAGTCCTCTGGGTCCGAACACTGAAGCTTTCTTT,CASSPLGPNTEAFF
few,.,TRBV2,TRBJ1-1,TGTGCCAGCAGTGCGCGGACGTCGATGAACACTGAAGCTTTCTTT,CASSARTSMNTEAFF
.,.,TRBV5-5,TRBJ1-6,TGTGCCAGCAGCGGAGGGGGGGGACTCCTAGATTCACCCCTCCACTTT,CASSGGGGLLDSPLHF
.,.,TRBV6-1,TRBJ2-5,TGTGCCAGCAGTCAGCCGGGGGCAGTTCAAGAGACCCAGTACTTC,CASSQPGAVQETQYF
many,TRBD1,TRBV6-4,TRBJ1-2,TGTGCCAGCAGTGACTCGGGACAGGGTCTCTATGGCTACACCTTC,CASSDSGQGLYGYTF
.,.,TRBV11-3,TRBJ2-7,TGTGCCAGCAGCTTACCCGGATCGGTGGGCGAGCAGAACTTC,CASSLPGSVGEQNF
many,TRBD2,TRBV12-3/TRBV12-4,TRBJ2-7,TGTGCCAGCAGCACACTAGCGGGAGCGCCGCAGTACTTC,CASSTLAGAPQYF
many,TRBD2,TRBV7-2,TRBJ2-7,TGTGCCAGCAGCTTCGGTAGCGGGAGGACCTACGAGCAGTACTTC,CASSFGSGRTYEQYF
many,TRBD1,TRBV12-3/TRBV12-4,TRBJ2-4,TGTGCCAGCAGCCCCAAAGTGGGGACAGGGATAAACATTCAGTACTTC,CASSPKVGTGINIQYF
many,.,TRBV28,TRBJ1-2,TGTGCCAGCAGTTCCAAGGGGGGGGGCCACTATGGCTACACCTTC,CASSSKGGGHYGYTF
many,TRBD1,TRBV6-1,TRBJ1-3,TGTGCCAGCAGGAGAGACAGGGCCCCTGGAAACACCATATATTTT,CASRRDRAPGNTIYF
many,.,TRBV18,TRBJ2-5,TGTGCCAGCTCACCAGAAAACCAAGAGACCCAGTACTTC,CASSPENQETQYF
many,.,TRBV6-2/TRBV6-3,TRBJ2-7,TGTGCCAGCAGCATCCCGGGACTCTACGAGCAGTACTTC,CASSIPGLYEQYF
many,.,TRBV6-5,TRBJ1-2,TGTGCCAGCACCGCCAACTATGGCTACACCTTC,CASTANYGYTF
many,.,TRBV4-1,TRBJ2-7,TGCGCCAGCAGCCAAGATCCACGGACCCCCTACGAGCAGTACTTC,CASSQDPRTPYEQYF
once,.,TRBV19,TRBJ2-7,TGTGCCAGTAGTATACAGGGGCGGGGAGCCTACGAGCAGTACTTC,CASSIQGRGAYEQYF
many,TRBD1,TRBV6-2/TRBV6-3,TRBJ2-2,TGTGCCAGCAGTTATTCCGAGGGACAGGGGACAAACACCGGGGAGCTGTTTTTT,CASSYSEGQGTNTGELFF
many,.,TRBV14,TRBJ2-7,TGTGCCAGCAGCTCGATGGCAGTCTTCTCCTACGAGCAGTACTTC,CASSSMAVFSYEQYF
many,.,TRBV6-1,TRBJ1-2,TGTGCCAGCAGTGATGAAGGTGGTTTTGGCTACACCTTC,CASSDEGGFGYTF